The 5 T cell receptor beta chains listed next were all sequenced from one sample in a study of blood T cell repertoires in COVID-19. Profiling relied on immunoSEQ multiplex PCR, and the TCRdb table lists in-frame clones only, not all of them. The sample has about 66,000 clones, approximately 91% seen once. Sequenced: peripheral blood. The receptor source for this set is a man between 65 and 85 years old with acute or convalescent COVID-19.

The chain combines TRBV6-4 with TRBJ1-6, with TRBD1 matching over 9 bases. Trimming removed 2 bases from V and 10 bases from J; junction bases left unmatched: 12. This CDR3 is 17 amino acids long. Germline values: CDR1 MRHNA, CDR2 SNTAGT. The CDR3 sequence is CASSDQPIGQGISPLHF. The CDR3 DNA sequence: TGTGCCAGCAGTGACCAACCCATAGGACAGGGGATATCACCCCTCCACTTT.

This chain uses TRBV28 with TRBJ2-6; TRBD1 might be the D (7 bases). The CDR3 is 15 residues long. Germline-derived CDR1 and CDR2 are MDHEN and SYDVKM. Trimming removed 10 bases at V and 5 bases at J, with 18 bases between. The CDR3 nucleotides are TGTGCCATCGGACGGAGGGGGCTTAGGGCCAACGTCCTGACTTTC. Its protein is CAIGRRGLRANVLTF.

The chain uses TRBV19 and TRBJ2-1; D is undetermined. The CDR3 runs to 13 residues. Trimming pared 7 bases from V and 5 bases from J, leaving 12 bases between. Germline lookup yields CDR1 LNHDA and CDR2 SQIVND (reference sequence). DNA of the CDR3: TGTGCCAGTAAGGCGGTAATAGACAATGAGCAGTTCTTC. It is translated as CASKAVIDNEQFF. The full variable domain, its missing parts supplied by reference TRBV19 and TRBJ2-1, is DGGITQSPKYLFRKEGQNVTLSCEQNLNHDAMYWYRQDPGQGLRLIYYSQIVNDFQKGDIAEGYSVSREKKESFPLTVTSAQKNPTAFYLCASKAVIDNEQFFGPGTRLTVL.

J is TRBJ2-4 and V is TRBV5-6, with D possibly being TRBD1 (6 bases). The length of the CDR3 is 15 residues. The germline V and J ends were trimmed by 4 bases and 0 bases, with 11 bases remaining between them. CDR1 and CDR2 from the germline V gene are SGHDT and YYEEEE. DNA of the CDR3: TGTGCCAGCAGCAGGAACAGGGTAGCCAAAAACATTCAGTACTTC. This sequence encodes CASSRNRVAKNIQYF.

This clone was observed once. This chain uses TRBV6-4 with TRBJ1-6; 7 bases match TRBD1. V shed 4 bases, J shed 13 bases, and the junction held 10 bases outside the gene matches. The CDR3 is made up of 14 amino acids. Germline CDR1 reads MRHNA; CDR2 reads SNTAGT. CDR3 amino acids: CASSVDRELGPLHF. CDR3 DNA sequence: TGTGCCAGCAGTGTCGACAGGGAGTTGGGCCCCCTCCACTTT.